The source of this T cell receptor beta chain is a study of blood T cell repertoires in COVID-19. Study at large: Donors in the United States, Italy and Spain gave samples during acute or convalescent COVID-19. In each case, the material was cDNA or gDNA derived from T cells, B-cell-depleted T cells, or PBMCs.

Authors' data handling: Estimated nucleated cell counts came from reference gene primer amplification. TCRdb's table, derived via immunoSEQ multiplex PCR, lists solely in-frame clones and lacks some. Clone size and the V and J calls come from that table; the DNA yielded D and trimming. The sample lists approximately 500,000 clones, 85% to 90% seen once, with roughly 8% in the top ten. Germline V CDR1 and CDR2: SNHLY, FYNNEI. The CDR3 contains 15 residues. The trim removed 3 bases at V and 5 bases at J, leaving 9 bases unmatched. During active infection, Seattle patients enrolled and were then monitored through disease.

The receptor comes from a woman in her 50s with COVID-19, enrolled during active disease. V is TRBV2 and J is TRBJ1-1; 7 bases fit TRBD1. The sequenced sample was peripheral blood. DNA for the CDR3: TGTGCCAGCAGTGACCACCCCACGACAGGGACTGAAGCTTTCTTT. Its protein is CASSDHPTTGTEAFF.